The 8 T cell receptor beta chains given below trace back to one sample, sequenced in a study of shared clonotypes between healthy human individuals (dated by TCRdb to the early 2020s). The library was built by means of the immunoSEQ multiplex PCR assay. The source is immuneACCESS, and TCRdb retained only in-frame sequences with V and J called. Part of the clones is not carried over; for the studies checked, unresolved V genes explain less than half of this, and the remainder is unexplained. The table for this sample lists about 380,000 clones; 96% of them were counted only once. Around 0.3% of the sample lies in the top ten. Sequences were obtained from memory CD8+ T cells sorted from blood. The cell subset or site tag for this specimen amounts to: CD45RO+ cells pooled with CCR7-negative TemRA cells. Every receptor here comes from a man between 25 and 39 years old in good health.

In nucleotides, the CDR3 is TGTGCCAGCAGCTTGGGGACAGGGGTAAGGGGCTACACCTTC. Its protein product is CASSLGTGVRGYTF. The chain carries TRBV7-3 and TRBJ1-2, with 10 bases lining up with TRBD1. Germline CDR1 is SGHTA and CDR2 is FQGTGA. This CDR3 has 14 amino acids. With V trimmed by 3 bases and J by 8 bases, 6 bases remained unmatched.

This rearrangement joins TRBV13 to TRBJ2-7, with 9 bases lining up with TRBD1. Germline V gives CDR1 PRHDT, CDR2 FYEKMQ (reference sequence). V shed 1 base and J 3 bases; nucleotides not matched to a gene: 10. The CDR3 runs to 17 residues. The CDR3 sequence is CASSLARGQGTIYEQYF. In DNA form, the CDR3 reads TGTGCCAGCAGCTTAGCGAGGGGACAGGGTACGATCTACGAGCAGTACTTC.

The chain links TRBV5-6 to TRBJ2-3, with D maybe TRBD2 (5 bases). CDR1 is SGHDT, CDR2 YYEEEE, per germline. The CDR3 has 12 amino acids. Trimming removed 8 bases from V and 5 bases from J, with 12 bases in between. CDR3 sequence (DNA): TGTGCCAGGGGATGGGCGGGAGATACGCAGTATTTT. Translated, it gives CARGWAGDTQYF.

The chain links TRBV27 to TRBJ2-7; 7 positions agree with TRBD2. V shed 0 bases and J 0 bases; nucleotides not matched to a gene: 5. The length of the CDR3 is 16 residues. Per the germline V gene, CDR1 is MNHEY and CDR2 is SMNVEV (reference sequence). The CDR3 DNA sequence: TGTGCCAGCAGTTTATCTTACGGGGGGAGCTCCTACGAGCAGTACTTC. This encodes CASSLSYGGSSYEQYF.

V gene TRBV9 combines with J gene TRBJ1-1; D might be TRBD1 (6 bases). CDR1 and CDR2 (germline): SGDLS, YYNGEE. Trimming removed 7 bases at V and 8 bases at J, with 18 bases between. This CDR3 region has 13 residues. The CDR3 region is CASLTGNRREAFF. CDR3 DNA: TGTGCCAGCCTCACAGGGAACCGCCGGGAAGCTTTCTTT.

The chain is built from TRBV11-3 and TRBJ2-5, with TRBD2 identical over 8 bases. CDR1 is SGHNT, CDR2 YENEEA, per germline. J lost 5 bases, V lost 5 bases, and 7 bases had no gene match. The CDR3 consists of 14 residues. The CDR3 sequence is CASSPSGSRETQYF. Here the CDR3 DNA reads TGTGCCAGCAGCCCCAGCGGGAGTAGGGAGACCCAGTACTTC.

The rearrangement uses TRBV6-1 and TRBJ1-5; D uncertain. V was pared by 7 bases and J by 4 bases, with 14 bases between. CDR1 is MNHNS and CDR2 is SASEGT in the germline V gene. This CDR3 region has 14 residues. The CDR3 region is CASTQLRLNQPQHF. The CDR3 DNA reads TGTGCCAGCACCCAATTGCGGCTAAATCAGCCCCAGCATTTT.

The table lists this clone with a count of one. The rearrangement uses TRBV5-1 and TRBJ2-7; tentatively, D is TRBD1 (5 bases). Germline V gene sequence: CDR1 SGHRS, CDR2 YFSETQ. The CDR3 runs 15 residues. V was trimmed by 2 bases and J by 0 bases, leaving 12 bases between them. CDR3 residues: CASSFNRPLSYEQYF. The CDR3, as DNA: TGCGCCAGCAGCTTTAACAGGCCCCTCTCCTACGAGCAGTACTTC.